These 6 T cell receptor beta chains were all obtained from the same sample, sequenced in a study of long-term antiretroviral therapy in people with HIV. Run at survey level, the immunoSEQ assay was version v3.0. Assay used: immunoSEQ multiplex PCR; TCRdb lists only in-frame clones, some missing. This sample has about 36,000 clones, with 80% found just once. The specimen comprised unsorted PBMCs, sampled 3.4 years after starting antiretroviral therapy. Source of these receptors: a man between 25 and 39 years old with HIV.

The CDR3 DNA follows: TGTGCCAGCAGCCTCCTTGGCGGGGACACCTACGAGCAGTACTTC. Amino acid sequence: CASSLLGGDTYEQYF. This chain connects TRBV5-4 to TRBJ2-7; perhaps D is TRBD1 or TRBD2 (6 bases each). CDR1 is SGHNT, CDR2 YYREEE, per germline (reference sequence). V was cut by 4 bases and J by 2 bases, with 16 bases left in between. The CDR3 contains 15 residues.

This chain joins TRBV7-2 and TRBJ1-2; D gene unclear. This CDR3 has 15 residues. Germline values: CDR1 SGHTA, CDR2 FQGNSA. Trimming took off 5 bases at V and 1 base at J, with 14 bases between the two ends. CDR3 sequence reads: CASSPLPTGNYGYTF. The CDR3 DNA reads as TGTGCCAGCAGCCCGTTACCTACCGGTAACTATGGCTACACCTTC.

The chain has TRBV6-6 and TRBJ2-7; 7 nucleotides agree with TRBD2. Trimming at V came to 8 bases and at J to 3 bases, leaving 10 bases not matched to a gene. Germline lookup yields CDR1 MNHNY and CDR2 SVGAGI (reference sequence). The length of the CDR3 is 14 residues. In DNA, the CDR3 is TGTGCCAGCGGAATGGGAGGGGCTGGCTACGAGCAGTACTTC. This gives the protein CASGMGGAGYEQYF.

The J gene is TRBJ1-1, the V gene TRBV9, with D maybe TRBD1 (5 bases). Germline lookup yields CDR1 SGDLS and CDR2 YYNGEE. With 4 bases removed from V and 4 bases from J, the gap between germline ends came to 11 bases. CDR3 size: 13 residues. The CDR3 bases are TGTGCCAGCAGCCTGGGGGGGACCACTGAAGCTTTCTTT. It yields the protein CASSLGGTTEAFF. The full variable domain, in which reference TRBV9 and TRBJ1-1 provide the parts outside the CDR3, is DSGVTQTPKHLITATGQRVTLRCSPRSGDLSVYWYQQSLDQGLQFLIQYYNGEERAKGNILERFSAQQFPDLHSELNLSSLELGDSALYFCASSLGGTTEAFFGQGTRLTVV.

J is TRBJ2-7 and V is TRBV28; TRBD1 agrees at 7 bases. CDR3 length equals 15 residues. CDR1 is MDHEN, CDR2 SYDVKM, per germline. With V trimmed by 5 bases and J by 3 bases, 10 bases remained unmatched. This chain's CDR3 is CASSQYRGQNYEQYF. CDR3 DNA: TGTGCCAGCAGTCAATATAGGGGACAGAACTACGAGCAGTACTTC.

The chain carries TRBV7-8 and TRBJ1-4, with a possible D match to TRBD1 (5 bases). The length of the CDR3 is 17 residues. The V gene lost 3 bases and the J gene lost 0 bases, with 14 bases spanning the gap. Germline CDR1 and CDR2: SGHVS and FQNEAQ. CDR3 DNA: TGTGCCAGCAGCTTCAGTCGCGCGACAGCAACTAATGAAAAACTGTTTTTT. It encodes CASSFSRATATNEKLFF.